The sequence of this T cell receptor (beta chain) was determined in a study of T-cell reconstitution after alpha-beta-depleted transplantation in children. General study points: At one year after transplant, newly produced T cells mostly accounted for T-cell counts and diversity. Reported findings indicate that, about two months after transplant, alpha-beta T cells came from several hundred expanded clones, which were derived from non-depleted graft cells.

This clonotype was seen many times. What it binds is unknown. CDR1 ENHRY and CDR2 SYGVKD come from the germline V gene. The CDR3 contains 16 residues. The V end lost 2 bases, the J end lost 4 bases, and 17 bases lay between the germline ends. Unique molecular identifiers were used to barcode this TCRbeta library. MiXCR, run by TCRdb on the PCR reads, gives a single entry per CDR3 protein. Among hundreds of thousands of distinct CDR3 sequences listed, 7.5% to 9% were seen once. The chain has TRBV10-3 and TRBJ1-2, with a weak D call TRBD1 (5 bases). The source material was peripheral blood, sampled 360 days after TCRalphabeta/CD19-depleted stem cell transplant. The TCR sequence derives from a female patient aged 2-10 years who had a stem cell transplant for Fanconi anemia, so the T cells may come from the graft donor. CDR3 sequence: CAISEGLSGAGYGYTF. The DNA of the CDR3 is TGTGCCATCAGTGAGGGCCTCTCTGGGGCCGGCTATGGCTACACCTTC.